This T cell receptor beta chain appears in the sequencing data of a study of blood T cell repertoires in COVID-19. As for the study in general: PBMCs, B-cell-depleted T cells, or T cells provided the cDNA or gDNA that made up the material.

TCRdb's table, derived via immunoSEQ multiplex PCR, lists solely in-frame clones and lacks some. This table holds about 250,000 clones, around nine tenths found once. The CDR3 length is 17 residues. Germline loops: CDR1 SNHLY, CDR2 FYNNEI. Trimming cost V 2 bases and J 0 bases, with 15 bases left between them. The chain has TRBV2 and TRBJ2-3; TRBD1 is a possible D gene (5 bases). The receptor comes from a man aged 80 or over with acute or convalescent COVID-19. The sample consisted of peripheral blood. CDR3 residues: CASSEYGGHTSTDTQYF. CDR3 DNA sequence: TGTGCCAGCAGTGAATATGGCGGACACACGAGCACAGATACGCAGTATTTT.